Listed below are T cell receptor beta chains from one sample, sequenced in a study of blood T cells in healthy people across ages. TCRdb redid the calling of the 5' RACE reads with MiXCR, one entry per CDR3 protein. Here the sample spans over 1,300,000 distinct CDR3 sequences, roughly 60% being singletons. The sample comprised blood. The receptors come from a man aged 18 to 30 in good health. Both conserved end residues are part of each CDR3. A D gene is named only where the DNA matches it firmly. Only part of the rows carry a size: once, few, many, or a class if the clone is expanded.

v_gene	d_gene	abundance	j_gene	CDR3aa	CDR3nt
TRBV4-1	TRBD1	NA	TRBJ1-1	CASSQRQGNEAFF	TGCGCCAGCAGCCAAAGACAGGGCAACGAAGCTTTCTTT
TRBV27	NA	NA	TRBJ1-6	CASRPVQLYNSPLHF	TGTGCCAGCAGACCCGTACAGCTCTATAATTCACCCCTCCACTTT
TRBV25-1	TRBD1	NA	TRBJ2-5	CASSGRDRGVQETQYF	TGTGCCAGCAGTGGTCGGGACAGGGGGGTCCAAGAGACCCAGTACTTC
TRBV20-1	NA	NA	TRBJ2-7	CSAAGGDNEQYF	TGCAGTGCCGCCGGAGGGGACAATGAGCAGTACTTC
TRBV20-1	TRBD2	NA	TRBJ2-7	CSANSRDYQYEQYF	TGCAGTGCTAACTCCCGGGACTACCAGTACGAGCAGTACTTC
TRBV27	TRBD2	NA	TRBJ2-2	CASSSGGGTGELFF	TGTGCCAGCAGTTCGGGGGGAGGCACCGGGGAGCTGTTTTTT
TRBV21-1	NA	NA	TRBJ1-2	CASSKAGACGYTF	TGTGCCAGCAGCAAAGCGGGGGCCTGCGGCTACACCTTC
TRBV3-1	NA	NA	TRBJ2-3	CASSLRVASTTDTQYF	TGTGCCAGCAGCCTACGGGTAGCGAGCACCACAGATACGCAGTATTTT
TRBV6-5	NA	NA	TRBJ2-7	CASSYPTVHGAYEQYF	TGTGCCAGCAGTTACCCTACTGTCCATGGGGCCTACGAGCAGTACTTC
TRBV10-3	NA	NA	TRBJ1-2	CAINYGGRGYTF	TGTGCCATCAATTACGGGGGCCGCGGCTACACCTTC
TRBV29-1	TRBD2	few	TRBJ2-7	CSVEDLREREGVSYEQYF	TGCAGCGTTGAAGATTTGAGAGAGCGGGAGGGAGTCTCCTACGAGCAGTACTTC
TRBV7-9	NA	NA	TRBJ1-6	CASSPIDSPLHF	TGTGCCAGCAGCCCCATTGATTCACCCCTCCACTTT
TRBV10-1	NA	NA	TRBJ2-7	CASSQTGNYEQYF	TGCGCCAGCAGTCAGACAGGCAACTACGAGCAGTACTTC
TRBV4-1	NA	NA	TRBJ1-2	CASSQVGTGYRGYTF	TGCGCCAGCAGCCAAGTAGGAACAGGGTACAGGGGCTACACCTTC
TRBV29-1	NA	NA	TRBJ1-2	CSVEVPAFYGYTF	TGCAGCGTTGAGGTCCCGGCCTTCTATGGCTACACCTTC
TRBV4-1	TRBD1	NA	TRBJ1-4	CASSQQGELVEKLFF	TGCGCCAGCAGCCAGCAGGGGGAGCTGGTTGAAAAACTGTTTTTT
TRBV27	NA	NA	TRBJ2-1	CASSVYRSNEQFF	TGTGCCAGCAGTGTATACAGGTCCAATGAGCAGTTCTTC
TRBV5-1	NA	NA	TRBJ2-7	CASSPGRPSYEQYF	TGCGCCAGCAGCCCCGGACGGCCCTCCTACGAGCAGTACTTC
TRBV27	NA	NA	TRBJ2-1	CASSLSVAPYNEQFF	TGTGCCAGCAGTTTATCGGTTGCCCCTTACAATGAGCAGTTCTTC
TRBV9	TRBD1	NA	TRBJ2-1	CASSGRDRVYNEQFF	TGTGCCAGCAGCGGCCGGGACAGGGTCTACAATGAGCAGTTCTTC
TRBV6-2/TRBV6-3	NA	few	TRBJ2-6	CATEKNPLGANVLTF	TGTGCCACCGAAAAGAATCCACTCGGGGCCAACGTCCTGACTTTC
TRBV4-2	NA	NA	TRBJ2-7	CASSQAQSYEQYF	TGTGCCAGCAGCCAAGCACAGTCCTACGAGCAGTACTTC
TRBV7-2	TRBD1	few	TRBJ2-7	CASRMTGEYEQYF	TGTGCCAGCAGAATGACAGGGGAGTACGAGCAGTACTTC
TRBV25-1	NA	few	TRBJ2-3	CASSDAGHTDTQYF	TGTGCCAGCAGTGACGCGGGGCACACAGATACGCAGTATTTT
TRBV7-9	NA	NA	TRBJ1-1	CASSFSPSGRLNTEAFF	TGTGCCAGCAGCTTCTCCCCTTCGGGACGCCTAAACACTGAAGCTTTCTTT
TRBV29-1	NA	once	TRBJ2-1	CSVLTSSYNEQFF	TGCAGCGTCCTTACCAGCTCCTACAATGAGCAGTTCTTC
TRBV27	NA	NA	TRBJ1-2	CAGSVVPADYGYTF	TGTGCCGGCAGCGTCGTACCGGCCGACTATGGCTACACCTTC
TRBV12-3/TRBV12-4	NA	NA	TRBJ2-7	CASSPARDTYEQYF	TGTGCCAGCAGTCCCGCGAGGGATACCTACGAGCAGTACTTC
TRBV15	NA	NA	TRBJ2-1	CATRTGGSYNEQFF	TGTGCCACAAGAACCGGAGGGTCCTACAATGAGCAGTTCTTC
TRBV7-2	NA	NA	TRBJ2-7	CASSLRPPSSYEQYF	TGTGCCAGCAGCTTAAGACCGCCGAGCTCCTACGAGCAGTACTTC
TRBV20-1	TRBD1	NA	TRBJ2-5	CSALPGQGRGVETQYF	TGCAGTGCTCTCCCGGGACAGGGCCGGGGGGTAGAGACCCAGTACTTC
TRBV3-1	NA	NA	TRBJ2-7	CASRVGTEQYF	TGTGCCAGCAGAGTTGGGACAGAGCAGTACTTC
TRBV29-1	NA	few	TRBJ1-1	CSVGEGRSTEAFF	TGCAGCGTTGGGGAGGGTCGGAGCACTGAAGCTTTCTTT
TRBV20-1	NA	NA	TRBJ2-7	CSARDSGRITPYEQYF	TGCAGTGCTAGAGATTCTGGGCGCATTACCCCCTACGAGCAGTACTTC
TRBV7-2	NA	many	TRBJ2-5	CASSLGQEEQYF	TGTGCCAGCAGCTTAGGACAAGAGGAGCAGTACTTC
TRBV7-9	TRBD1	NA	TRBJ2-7	CASSLGQGTVYEQYF	TGTGCCAGCAGCTTAGGACAGGGAACGGTCTACGAGCAGTACTTC
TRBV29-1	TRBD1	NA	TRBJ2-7	CSVVDRAYEQYF	TGCAGCGTTGTCGACAGGGCCTACGAGCAGTACTTC
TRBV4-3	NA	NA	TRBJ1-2	CASSQYYGRANYGYTF	TGCGCCAGCAGCCAATACTACGGGCGCGCCAACTATGGCTACACCTTC
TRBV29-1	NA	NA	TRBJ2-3	CSVERDSTDTQYF	TGCAGCGTCGAACGGGACAGCACAGATACGCAGTATTTT